The T cell receptor beta chain described here comes from a study of control samples from healthy donors and cancer patients. Only in-frame clones appear in the TCRdb table, and some are missing; sequencing was by immunoSEQ multiplex PCR. The data show roughly 190,000 clones, roughly nine tenths seen once. Material for sequencing was blood. The TCR originated in a woman younger than 45 in good health.

The CDR3 nucleotides read TGTGCCAGCAGCGCAACTAACTATGGCTACACCTTC. This encodes CASSATNYGYTF. The chain combines TRBV5-6 with TRBJ1-2; D is unclear. V dropped 4 bases and J dropped 0 bases, with 4 bases sitting between them. There are 12 residues in the CDR3. Germline CDR1 is SGHDT and CDR2 is YYEEEE.